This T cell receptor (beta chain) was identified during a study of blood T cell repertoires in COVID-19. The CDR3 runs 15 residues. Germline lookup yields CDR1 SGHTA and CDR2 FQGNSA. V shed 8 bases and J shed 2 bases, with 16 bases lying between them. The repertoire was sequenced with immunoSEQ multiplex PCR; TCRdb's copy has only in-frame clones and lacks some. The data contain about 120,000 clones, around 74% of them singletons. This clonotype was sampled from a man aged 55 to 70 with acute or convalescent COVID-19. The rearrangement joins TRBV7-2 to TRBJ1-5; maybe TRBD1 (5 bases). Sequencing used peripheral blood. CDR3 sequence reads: CASQRGGRGNQPQHF. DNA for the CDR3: TGTGCCAGCCAAAGGGGCGGTAGGGGCAATCAGCCCCAGCATTTT. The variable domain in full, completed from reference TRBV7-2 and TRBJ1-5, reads GAGVSQSPSNKVTEKGKDVELRCDPISGHTALYWYRQSLGQGLEFLIYFQGNSAPDKSGLPSDRFSAERTGGSVSTLTIQRTQQEDSAVYLCASQRGGRGNQPQHFGDGTRLSIL.